This T cell receptor (beta chain) appears in the sequencing data of a study of regulatory dendritic cells for organ transplantation. For the study at large: Day 6 dendritic cell cultures were stimulated with LPS. General study results and limits: Memory CD8+ clonal expansion seemed more limited with regulatory than mature dendritic cells. Among resting subsets, memory CD8+ cells contained the most alloreactive clonotypes.

Generated by immunoSEQ multiplex PCR, the TCRdb table keeps only in-frame clones and is missing some. In the table there are 15,000 to 20,000 clones, roughly 80% of which are singletons. Comment on this clone: Its matching antigen is unknown.

The length of the CDR3 is 17 residues. V trimming: 3 bases; J trimming: 9 bases; junction bases outside the gene matches: 15. Germline V gene sequence: CDR1 MNHEY, CDR2 SMNVEV (reference sequence). CFSE-labeled sorted T cells met regulatory or mature dendritic cells for around 5 days. Sample: memory CD4+ T cells from blood cultured with regulatory dendritic cells. Specified subset: CD45RO+ memory T cells. The receptor's source is a human donor in good health. The gene calls are TRBV27 and TRBJ2-1, with 9 bases aligning to TRBD2. CDR3 coding DNA: TGTGCCAGCAGTTTCTTACCCTCTTTAGCGGGAGCATTTGAGCAGTTCTTC. Translated, it gives CASSFLPSLAGAFEQFF.